This TCR beta chain was obtained from a study of metastatic and nonmetastatic thyroid tumors. About the study: Across blood and tumor or nodule tissue, repertoires from malignant and benign thyroid patients were compared with one another.

TCRdb used MiXCR to call clones anew from the PCR reads. The repertoire has over 20,000 clones, around 26% of them found once; the top ten carry 15% to 20%. Points on this clone: Its antigen remains unidentified.

All patients reached thyroid surgery having received no treatment beforehand. Study-wide findings and caveats: As reported, TCR beta diversity in blood and tumor was significantly higher in malignant thyroid tumors than in benign nodules.

Germline values: CDR1 DFQATT, CDR2 SNEGSKA (reference sequence). The CDR3 length is 17 residues. Trimming removed 0 bases from V and 2 bases from J; junction bases left unmatched: 11. The chain is built from TRBV20-1 and TRBJ2-3; 7 nucleotides match TRBD2. The specimen sequenced was blood. The TCR sequence derives from a male donor with papillary thyroid cancer or a benign thyroid nodule (not recorded which). Some clones in this sample may be carry-over from other donors' samples. The CDR3 nucleotides are TGCAGTGCTAGAGATCGGAGGATGAGCGGGGACACAGATACGCAGTATTTT. Protein: CSARDRRMSGDTDTQYF.